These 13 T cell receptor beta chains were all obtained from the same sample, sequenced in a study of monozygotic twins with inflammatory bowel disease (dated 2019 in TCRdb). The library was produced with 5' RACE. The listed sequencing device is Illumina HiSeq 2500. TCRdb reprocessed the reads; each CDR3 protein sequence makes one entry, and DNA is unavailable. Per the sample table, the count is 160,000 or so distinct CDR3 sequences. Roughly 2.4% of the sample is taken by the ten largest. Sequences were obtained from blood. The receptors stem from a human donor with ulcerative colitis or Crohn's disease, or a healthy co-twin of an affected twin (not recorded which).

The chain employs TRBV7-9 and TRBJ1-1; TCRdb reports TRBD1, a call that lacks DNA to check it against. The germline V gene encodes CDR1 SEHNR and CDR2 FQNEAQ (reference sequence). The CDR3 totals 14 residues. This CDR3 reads CASSPTLGNTEAFF.

The CDR3 region is CASSWTLTGGGGNYGYTF. This chain links TRBV28 with TRBJ1-2; the TRBD1 assignment by TCRdb is unverifiable without DNA. The CDR3 totals 18 residues. Germline V CDR1 and CDR2: MDHEN, SYDVKM.

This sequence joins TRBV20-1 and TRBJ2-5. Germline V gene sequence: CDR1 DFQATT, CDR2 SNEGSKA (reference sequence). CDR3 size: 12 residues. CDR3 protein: CSARADQETQYF.

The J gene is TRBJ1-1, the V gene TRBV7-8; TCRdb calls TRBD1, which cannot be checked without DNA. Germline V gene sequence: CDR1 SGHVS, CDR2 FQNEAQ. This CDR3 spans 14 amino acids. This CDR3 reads CASSLGNRDTEAFF.

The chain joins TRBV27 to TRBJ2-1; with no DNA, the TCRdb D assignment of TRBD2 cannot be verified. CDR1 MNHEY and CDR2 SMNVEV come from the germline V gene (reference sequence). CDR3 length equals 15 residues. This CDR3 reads CDSRSGTSGSNEQFF.

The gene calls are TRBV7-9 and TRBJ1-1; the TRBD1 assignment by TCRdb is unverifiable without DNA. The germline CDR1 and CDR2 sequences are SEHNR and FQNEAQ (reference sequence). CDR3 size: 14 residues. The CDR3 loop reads CASTSGTTNTEAFF.

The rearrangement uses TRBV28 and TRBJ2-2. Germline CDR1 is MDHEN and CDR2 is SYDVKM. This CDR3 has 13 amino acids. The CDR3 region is CASSFRTTGELFF.

CDR3 amino acids: CASSYSSGTAEAFF. The V and J genes are TRBV6-5 and TRBJ1-1. CDR1 is MNHEY, CDR2 SVGAGI, per germline. This CDR3 is 14 amino acids long.

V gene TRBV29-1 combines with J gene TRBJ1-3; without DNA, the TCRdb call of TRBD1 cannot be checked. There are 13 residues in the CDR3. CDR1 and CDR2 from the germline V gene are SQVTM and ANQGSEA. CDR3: CSVDRASGNTIYF.

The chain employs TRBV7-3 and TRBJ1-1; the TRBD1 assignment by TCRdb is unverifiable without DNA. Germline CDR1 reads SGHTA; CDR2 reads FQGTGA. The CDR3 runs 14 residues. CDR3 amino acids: CASSLTGGDTEAFF.

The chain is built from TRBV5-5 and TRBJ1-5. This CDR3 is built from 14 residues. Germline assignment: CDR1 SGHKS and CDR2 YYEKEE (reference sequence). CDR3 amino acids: CASSLGVGNQPQHF.

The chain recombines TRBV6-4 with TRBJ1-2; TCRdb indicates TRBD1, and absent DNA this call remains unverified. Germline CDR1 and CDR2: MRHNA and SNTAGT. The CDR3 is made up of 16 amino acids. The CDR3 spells CASSLQGVRDDYGYTF.

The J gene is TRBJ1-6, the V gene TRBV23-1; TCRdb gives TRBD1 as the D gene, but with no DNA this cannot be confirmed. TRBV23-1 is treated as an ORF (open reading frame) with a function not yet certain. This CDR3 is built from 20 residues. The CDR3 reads CASSQSLPGQSIHPRSPLHF.